This T cell receptor beta chain originates from a study of T cells after yellow fever vaccination. This clonotype was counted only a few times. No antigen is known for it. General study findings and limits: The CD4 compartment and the CD8 compartment contained a small share of clonotypes in common.

V lost 6 bases, J lost 0 bases, and 9 bases lay in between. CDR1 and CDR2 from the germline V gene are SGHTA and FQGNSA. The length of the CDR3 is 14 residues. TCRdb itself ran the 5' RACE reads through MiXCR, one entry per CDR3 protein. The sample carries just under 600,000 distinct CDR3 sequences, approximately 13% recorded once. Sequencing was performed on PBMCs, taken on the day of the yellow fever booster vaccination. The V and J genes are TRBV7-2 and TRBJ2-1, with D hard to call. The receptor was isolated from a man aged 30 to 39 who received the YFV17D yellow fever vaccine. CDR3 region: CASRRTSSYNEQFF. The CDR3 DNA reads as TGTGCCAGCAGGCGGACGAGCTCCTACAATGAGCAGTTCTTC.